This paragraph covers one TCR beta chain sequence. The CDR3 loop spans 12 amino acids. V lost 6 bases to trimming and J lost 1 base, with 9 bases between them. Looked up from germline, CDR1 is SQVTM and CDR2 is ANQGSEA. The sample belongs to a study of cytomegalovirus exposure and HLA in healthy donors. This table comes from immunoSEQ multiplex PCR, and its TCRdb copy is limited to in-frame clones, with some not included. The sample has 200,000 to 250,000 clones, just over 90% seen once; the top ten hold 1% to 1.2%. The rearrangement links TRBV29-1 to TRBJ1-1; D is unclear. The material sequenced was PBMCs. The TCR sequence derives from a woman younger than 30 in good health and CMV-seronegative. CDR3 in amino acids: CSVQRTNTEAFF. The CDR3 nucleotides are TGCAGCGTCCAGCGGACGAACACTGAAGCTTTCTTT.